This T cell receptor (beta chain) was recorded in a study of cytomegalovirus exposure and HLA in healthy donors. At the level of the study: Early on, a data release was issued that held roughly 80 million unique TCRs from HLA-typed donors.

The study ran its PCR with 60 Vbeta and 13 Jbeta primers. TCRdb's table, derived via immunoSEQ multiplex PCR, lists solely in-frame clones and lacks some. The table has over 150,000 clones, roughly 85% seen once. This clonotype was sampled from a man between 35 and 55 years old in good health and CMV-seronegative. The sequenced sample consisted of PBMCs.

CDR3 DNA sequence: TGTGCCAGCAGCCTCATCGGGGTAGGGTACGAGCAGTACTTC. This gives the protein CASSLIGVGYEQYF. The rearrangement joins TRBV2 to TRBJ2-5, with a tentative D call TRBD2 (5 bases). The J call is doubtful: the DNA matches TRBJ2-7 better. The CDR3 spans 14 residues. Germline CDR1 and CDR2: SNHLY and FYNNEI.